What follows are 5 T cell receptor beta chains derived from one specimen sequenced in a study of patients and donors after allogeneic stem cell transplantation. MiXCR, run by TCRdb on the RT-PCR reads, gives a single entry per CDR3 protein. The top ten hold 9.5% to 13% of the sample, which has about 200,000 distinct CDR3 sequences, over 30% seen once. The specimen sequenced was blood, either unsorted or a sorted T cell fraction (not recorded which). Receptors originate from a human donor who was either an allogeneic HSCT recipient or a stem cell or donor lymphocyte infusion donor (not recorded which). It is not recorded whose cells these are; they may come from a transplant donor.

V gene TRBV7-8 combines with J gene TRBJ2-1; 9 positions match TRBD1. Germline V lookup: CDR1 SGHVS, CDR2 FQNEAQ. This CDR3 region has 15 residues. J gave up 2 bases and V 5 bases, and 4 bases lay outside the gene matches. The CDR3 sequence: CASSAGTGPYNEQFF. The CDR3, as DNA: TGTGCCAGCAGCGCCGGGACAGGGCCCTACAATGAGCAGTTCTTC.

The V gene is TRBV15, the J gene TRBJ2-3; 8 bases align to TRBD2. Looked up from germline, CDR1 is LNHNV and CDR2 is YYDKDF (reference sequence). J was trimmed by 6 bases and V by 1 base; bases with no gene match: 6. The CDR3 loop spans 15 amino acids. The CDR3 region is CATSRGSGGRDTQYF. CDR3 sequence (DNA): TGTGCCACCAGCAGAGGCAGCGGGGGACGGGATACGCAGTATTTT.

This CDR3 is CARWGAGKNTEAFF. CDR3 DNA sequence: TGTGCCAGATGGGGGGCAGGGAAGAACACTGAAGCTTTCTTT. The rearrangement uses TRBV2 and TRBJ1-1, with D perhaps matching TRBD1 (6 bases). The CDR3 runs to 14 residues. Per germline, CDR1 SNHLY and CDR2 FYNNEI. Trimming removed 9 bases at V and 1 base at J, with 15 bases between.

CDR3 in DNA: TGTGCCAGCAGTCTGGACAATCCGAACACTGAAGCTTTCTTT. It encodes CASSLDNPNTEAFF. The J gene is TRBJ1-1, the V gene TRBV6-5; TRBD1 might be the D (5 bases). There are 14 residues in the CDR3. With 5 bases removed from V and 1 base from J, the gap between germline ends came to 11 bases. The germline gives CDR1 MNHEY, CDR2 SVGAGI.

This clonotype appeared once. The rearrangement joins TRBV12-3 or TRBV12-4 to TRBJ2-1, with 10 bases identical to TRBD2. CDR3 length: 15 residues. J lost 5 bases, V lost 6 bases, and 7 bases had no gene match. CDR3: CASRYSGGRNNEQFF. The CDR3 DNA reads as TGTGCCAGCAGATATAGCGGGGGGAGGAACAATGAGCAGTTCTTC.